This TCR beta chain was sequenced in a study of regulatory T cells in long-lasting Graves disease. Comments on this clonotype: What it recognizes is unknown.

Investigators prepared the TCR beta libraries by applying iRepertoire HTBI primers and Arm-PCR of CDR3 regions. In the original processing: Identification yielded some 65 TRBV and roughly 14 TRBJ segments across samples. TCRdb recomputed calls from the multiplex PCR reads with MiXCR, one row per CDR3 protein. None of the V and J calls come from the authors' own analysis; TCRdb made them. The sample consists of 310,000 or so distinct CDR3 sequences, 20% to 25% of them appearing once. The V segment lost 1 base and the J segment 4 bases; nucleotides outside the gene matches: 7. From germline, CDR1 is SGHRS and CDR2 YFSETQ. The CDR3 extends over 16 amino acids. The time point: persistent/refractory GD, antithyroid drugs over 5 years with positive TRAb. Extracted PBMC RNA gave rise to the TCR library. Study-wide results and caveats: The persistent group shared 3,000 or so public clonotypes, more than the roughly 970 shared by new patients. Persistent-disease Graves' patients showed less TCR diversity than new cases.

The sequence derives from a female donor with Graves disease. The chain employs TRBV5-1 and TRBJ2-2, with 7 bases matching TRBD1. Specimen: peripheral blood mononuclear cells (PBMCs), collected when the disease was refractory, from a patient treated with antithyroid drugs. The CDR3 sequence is CASSLRGRVVTGELFF. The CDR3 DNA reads TGCGCCAGCAGCTTGAGGGGGCGCGTTGTCACCGGGGAGCTGTTTTTT.